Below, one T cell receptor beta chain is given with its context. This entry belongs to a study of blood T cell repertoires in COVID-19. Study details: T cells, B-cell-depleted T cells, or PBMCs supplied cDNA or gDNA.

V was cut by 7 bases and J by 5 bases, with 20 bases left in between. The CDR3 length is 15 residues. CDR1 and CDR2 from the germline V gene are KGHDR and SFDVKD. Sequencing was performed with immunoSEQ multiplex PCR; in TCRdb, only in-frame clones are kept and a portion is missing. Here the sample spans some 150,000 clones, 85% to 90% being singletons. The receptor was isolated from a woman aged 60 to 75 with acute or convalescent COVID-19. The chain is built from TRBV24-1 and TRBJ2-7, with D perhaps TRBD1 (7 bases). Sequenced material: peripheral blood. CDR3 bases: TGTGCCACCAGCGGGAACGGCGCAGGGGGGAACGAGCAGTACTTC. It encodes CATSGNGAGGNEQYF.